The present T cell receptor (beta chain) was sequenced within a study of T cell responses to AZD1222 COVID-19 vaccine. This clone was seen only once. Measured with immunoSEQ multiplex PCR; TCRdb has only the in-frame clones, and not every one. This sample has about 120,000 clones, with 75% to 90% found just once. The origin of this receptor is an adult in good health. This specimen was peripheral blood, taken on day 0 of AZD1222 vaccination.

The DNA for the CDR3 is TGTGCCAGCAGCGTGGGACAGCAGACCGGGGAGCTGTTTTTT. It encodes CASSVGQQTGELFF. The gene calls are TRBV5-8 and TRBJ2-2; 7 nucleotides line up with TRBD1. V shed 4 bases, J shed 5 bases, and the junction held 5 bases outside the gene matches. Germline V gene lookup returns CDR1 SGHTS and CDR2 YDEGEE. CDR3 length equals 14 residues. The variable domain in full, with the rest retrieved from reference TRBV5-8 and TRBJ2-2, is EAGVTQSPTHLIKTRGQQATLRCSPISGHTSVYWYQQALGLGLQFLLWYDEGEERNRGNFPPRFSGRQFPNYSSELNVNALELEDSALYLCASSVGQQTGELFFGEGSRLTVL.